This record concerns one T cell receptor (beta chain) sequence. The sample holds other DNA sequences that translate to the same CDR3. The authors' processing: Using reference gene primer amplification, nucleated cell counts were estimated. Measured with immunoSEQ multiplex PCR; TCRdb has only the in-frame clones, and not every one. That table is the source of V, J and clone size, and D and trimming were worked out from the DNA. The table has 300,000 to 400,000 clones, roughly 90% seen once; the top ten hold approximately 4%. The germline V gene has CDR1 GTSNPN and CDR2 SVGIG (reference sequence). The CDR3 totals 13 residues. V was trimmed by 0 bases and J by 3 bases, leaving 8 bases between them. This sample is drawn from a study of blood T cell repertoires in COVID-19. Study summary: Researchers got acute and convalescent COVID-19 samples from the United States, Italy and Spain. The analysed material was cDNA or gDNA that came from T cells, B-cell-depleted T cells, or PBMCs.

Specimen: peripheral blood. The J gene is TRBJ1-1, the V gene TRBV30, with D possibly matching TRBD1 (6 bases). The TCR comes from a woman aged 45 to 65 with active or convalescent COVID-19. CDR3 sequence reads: CAWSVQGYTEAFF. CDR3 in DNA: TGTGCCTGGAGTGTACAGGGTTACACTGAAGCTTTCTTT. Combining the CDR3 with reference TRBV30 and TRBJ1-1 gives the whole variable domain SQTIHQWPATLVQPVGSPLSLECTVEGTSNPNLYWYRQAAGRGLQLLFYSVGIGQISSEVPQNLSASRPQDRQFILSSKKLLLSDSGFYLCAWSVQGYTEAFFGQGTRLTVV.